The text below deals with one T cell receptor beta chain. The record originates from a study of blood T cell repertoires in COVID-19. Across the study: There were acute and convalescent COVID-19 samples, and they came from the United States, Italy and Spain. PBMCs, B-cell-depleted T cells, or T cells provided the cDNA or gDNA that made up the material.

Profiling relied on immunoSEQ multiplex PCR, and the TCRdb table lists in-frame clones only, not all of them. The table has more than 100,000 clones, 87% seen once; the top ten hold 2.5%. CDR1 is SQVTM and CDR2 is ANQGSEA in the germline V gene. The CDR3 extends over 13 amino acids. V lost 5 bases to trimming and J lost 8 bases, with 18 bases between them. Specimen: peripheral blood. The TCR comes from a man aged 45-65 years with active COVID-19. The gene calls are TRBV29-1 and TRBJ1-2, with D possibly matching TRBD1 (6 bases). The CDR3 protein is CSVPTGPGWGYTF. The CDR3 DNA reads TGCAGCGTTCCGACAGGACCCGGGTGGGGCTACACCTTC.